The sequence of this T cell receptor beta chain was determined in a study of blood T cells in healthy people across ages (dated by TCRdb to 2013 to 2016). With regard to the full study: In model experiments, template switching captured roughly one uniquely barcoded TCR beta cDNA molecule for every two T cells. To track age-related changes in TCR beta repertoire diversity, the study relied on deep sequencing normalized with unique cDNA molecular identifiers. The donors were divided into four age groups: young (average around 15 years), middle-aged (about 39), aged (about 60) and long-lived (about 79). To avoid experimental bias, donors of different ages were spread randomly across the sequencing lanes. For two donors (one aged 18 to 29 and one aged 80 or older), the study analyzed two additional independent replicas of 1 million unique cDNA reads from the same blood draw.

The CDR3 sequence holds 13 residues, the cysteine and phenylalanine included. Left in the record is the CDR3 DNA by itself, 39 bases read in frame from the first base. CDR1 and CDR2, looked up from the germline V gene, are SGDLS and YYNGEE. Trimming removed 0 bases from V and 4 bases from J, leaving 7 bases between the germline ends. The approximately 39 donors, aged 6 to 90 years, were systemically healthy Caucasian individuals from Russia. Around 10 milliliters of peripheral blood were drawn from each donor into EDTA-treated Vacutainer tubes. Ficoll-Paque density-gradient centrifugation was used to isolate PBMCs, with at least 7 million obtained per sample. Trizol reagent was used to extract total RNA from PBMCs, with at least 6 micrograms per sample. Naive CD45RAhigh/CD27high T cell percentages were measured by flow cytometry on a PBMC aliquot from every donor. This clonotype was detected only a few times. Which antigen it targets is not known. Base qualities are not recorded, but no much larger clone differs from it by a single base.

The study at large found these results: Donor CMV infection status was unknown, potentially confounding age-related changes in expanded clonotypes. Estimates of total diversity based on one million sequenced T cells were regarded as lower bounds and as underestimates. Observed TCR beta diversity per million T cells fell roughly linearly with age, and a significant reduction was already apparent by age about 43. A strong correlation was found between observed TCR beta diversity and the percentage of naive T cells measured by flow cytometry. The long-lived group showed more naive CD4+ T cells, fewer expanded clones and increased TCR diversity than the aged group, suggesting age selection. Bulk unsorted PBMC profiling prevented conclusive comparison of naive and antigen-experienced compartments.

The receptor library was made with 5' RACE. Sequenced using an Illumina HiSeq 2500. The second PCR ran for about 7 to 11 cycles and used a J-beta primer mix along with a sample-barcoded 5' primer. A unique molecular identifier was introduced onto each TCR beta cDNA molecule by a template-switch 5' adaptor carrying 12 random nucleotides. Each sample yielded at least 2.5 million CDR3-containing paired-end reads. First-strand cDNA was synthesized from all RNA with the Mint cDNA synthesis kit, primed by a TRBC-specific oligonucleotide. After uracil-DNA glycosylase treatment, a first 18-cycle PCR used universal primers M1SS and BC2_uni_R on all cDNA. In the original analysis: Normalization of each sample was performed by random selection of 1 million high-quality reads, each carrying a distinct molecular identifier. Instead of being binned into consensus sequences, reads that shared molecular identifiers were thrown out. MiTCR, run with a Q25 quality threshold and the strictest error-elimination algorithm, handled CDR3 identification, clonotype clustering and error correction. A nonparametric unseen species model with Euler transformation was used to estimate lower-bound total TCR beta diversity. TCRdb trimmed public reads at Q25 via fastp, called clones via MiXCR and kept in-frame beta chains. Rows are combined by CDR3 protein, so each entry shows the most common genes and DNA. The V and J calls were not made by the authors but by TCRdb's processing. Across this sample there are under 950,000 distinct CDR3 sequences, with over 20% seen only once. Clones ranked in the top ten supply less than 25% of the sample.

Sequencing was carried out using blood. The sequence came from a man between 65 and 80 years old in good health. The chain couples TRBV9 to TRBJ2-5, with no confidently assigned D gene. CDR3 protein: CASSVDMRETQYF. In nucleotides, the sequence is TGTGCCAGCAGCGTAGATATGCGAGAGACCCAGTACTTC.